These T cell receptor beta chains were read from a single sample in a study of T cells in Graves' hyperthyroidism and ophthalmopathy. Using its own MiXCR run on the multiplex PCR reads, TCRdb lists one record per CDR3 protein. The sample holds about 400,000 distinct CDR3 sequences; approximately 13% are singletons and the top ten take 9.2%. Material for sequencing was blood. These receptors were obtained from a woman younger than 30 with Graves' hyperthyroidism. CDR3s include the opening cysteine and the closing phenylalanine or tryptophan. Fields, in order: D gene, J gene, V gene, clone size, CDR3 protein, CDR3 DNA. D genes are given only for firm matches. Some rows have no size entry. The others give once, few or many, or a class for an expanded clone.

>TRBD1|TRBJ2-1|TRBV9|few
CASSVDLPRDSSYNEQFF
TGTGCCAGCAGCGTAGATCTCCCCCGGGACAGCTCCTACAATGAGCAGTTCTTC
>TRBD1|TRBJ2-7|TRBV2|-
CASRTGRCEQYF
TGTGCCAGCAGGACAGGGCGCTGCGAGCAGTACTTC
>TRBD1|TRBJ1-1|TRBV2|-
CAREGAGNTEAFF
TGTGCCAGAGAGGGGGCGGGAAACACTGAAGCTTTCTTT
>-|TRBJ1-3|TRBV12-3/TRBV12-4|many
CASSQGAGNTIYF
TGTGCCAGCAGTCAGGGTGCAGGAAACACCATATATTTT
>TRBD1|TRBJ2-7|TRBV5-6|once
CASSTDRGWYEQYF
TGTGCCAGCAGCACCGACAGGGGGTGGTACGAGCAGTACTTC
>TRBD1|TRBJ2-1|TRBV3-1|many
CASSTAGQVYNEQFF
TGTGCCAGCAGTACCGCCGGACAGGTGTACAATGAGCAGTTCTTC
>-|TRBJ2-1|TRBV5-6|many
CASSFFDNEQFF
TGTGCCAGCAGCTTTTTCGACAATGAGCAGTTCTTC
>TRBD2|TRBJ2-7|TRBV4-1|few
CASSRYLAGGLEQYF
TGCGCCAGCAGCCGTTACCTAGCGGGGGGGCTCGAGCAGTACTTC
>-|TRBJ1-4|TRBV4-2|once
CASSQDRPGQQKLFF
TGTGCCAGCAGCCAAGATCGGCCCGGACAGCAAAAACTGTTTTTT
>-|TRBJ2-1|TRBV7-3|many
CASSVRGNEQFF
TGTGCCAGCAGCGTGAGGGGCAATGAGCAGTTCTTC
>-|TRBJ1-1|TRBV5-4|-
CASSLGAGLRNTEAFF
TGTGCCAGCAGCTTGGGGGCAGGGTTACGGAACACTGAAGCTTTCTTT